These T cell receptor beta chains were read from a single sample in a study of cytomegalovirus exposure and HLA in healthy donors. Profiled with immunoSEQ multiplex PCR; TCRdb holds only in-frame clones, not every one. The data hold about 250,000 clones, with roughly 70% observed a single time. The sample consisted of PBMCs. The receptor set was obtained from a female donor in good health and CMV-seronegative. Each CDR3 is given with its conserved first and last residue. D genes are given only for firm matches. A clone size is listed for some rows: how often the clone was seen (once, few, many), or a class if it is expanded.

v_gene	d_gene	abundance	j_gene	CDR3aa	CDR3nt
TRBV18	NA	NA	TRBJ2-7	CASSPSTGNYEQYF	TGTGCCAGCTCACCCTCAACCGGGAACTACGAGCAGTACTTC
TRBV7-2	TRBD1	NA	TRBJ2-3	CASSSRTGPDTQYF	TGTGCCAGCAGCTCACGGACAGGGCCAGATACGCAGTATTTT
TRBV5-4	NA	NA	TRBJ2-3	CASSLKLVADTQYF	TGTGCCAGCAGCTTGAAGCTAGTTGCAGATACGCAGTATTTT
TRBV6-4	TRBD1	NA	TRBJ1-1	CASSDSWTGGGTEAFF	TGTGCCAGCAGTGACTCGTGGACAGGAGGTGGTACTGAAGCTTTCTTT
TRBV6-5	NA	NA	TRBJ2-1	CASSRAPDRDNEQFF	TGTGCCAGCAGCCGTGCGCCGGACAGAGACAATGAGCAGTTCTTC
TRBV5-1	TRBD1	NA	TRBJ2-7	CASSWTGDEQYF	TGCGCCAGCAGCTGGACAGGGGACGAGCAGTACTTC
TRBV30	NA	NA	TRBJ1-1	CAWTGRTHVNTEAFF	TGTGCCTGGACGGGGAGGACGCACGTGAACACTGAAGCTTTCTTT
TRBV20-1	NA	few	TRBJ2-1	CSASLNLFF	TGCAGTGCTTCACTAAATCTGTTCTTC
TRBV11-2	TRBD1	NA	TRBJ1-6	CASSSRGSPLHF	TGTGCCAGCAGCTCCAGGGGGTCACCCCTCCACTTT
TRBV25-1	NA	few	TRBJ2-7	CASSERGGSSAAIYEQYF	TGTGCCAGCAGTGAACGAGGGGGAAGTTCGGCGGCCATCTACGAGCAGTACTTC
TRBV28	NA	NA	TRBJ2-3	CASSFTGGTDTQYF	TGTGCCAGCAGTTTCACCGGGGGCACAGATACGCAGTATTTT
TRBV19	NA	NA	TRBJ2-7	CASSPSGLDSYEQYF	TGTGCCAGTAGTCCATCGGGACTTGACTCCTACGAGCAGTACTTC
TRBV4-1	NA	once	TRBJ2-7	CASSEGNEQYF	TGCGCCAGCAGCGAGGGCAACGAGCAGTACTTC
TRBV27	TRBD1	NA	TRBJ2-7	CASSLSWDSPYEQYF	TGTGCCAGCAGTTTATCCTGGGACAGTCCCTACGAGCAGTACTTC
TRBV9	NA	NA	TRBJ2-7	CASSPTAAGLSYEQYF	TGTGCCAGCAGCCCCACGGCGGCGGGGCTCTCCTACGAGCAGTACTTC
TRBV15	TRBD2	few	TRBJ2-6	CATSRERGGTSSGANVLTF	TGTGCCACCAGCAGAGAGCGGGGGGGAACGAGCTCTGGGGCCAACGTCCTGACTTTC
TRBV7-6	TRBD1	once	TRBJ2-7	CASSLEPGQGSYEQYF	TGTGCCAGCAGCTTAGAACCGGGACAGGGATCCTACGAGCAGTACTTC
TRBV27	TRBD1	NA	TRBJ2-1	CASPRDRTYNEQFF	TGTGCCAGCCCCCGGGACAGGACTTACAATGAGCAGTTCTTC
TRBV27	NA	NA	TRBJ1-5	CASSLQGFEASSNQPQHF	TGTGCCAGCAGTTTACAGGGCTTTGAGGCGTCTAGCAATCAGCCCCAGCATTTT
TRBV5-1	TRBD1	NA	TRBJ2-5	CASRPSTGTGAGETQYF	TGCGCCAGCCGACCGAGCACCGGAACAGGGGCTGGGGAGACCCAGTACTTC
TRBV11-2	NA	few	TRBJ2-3	CASSLLLGGADTQYF	TGTGCCAGCAGCCTCCTACTAGGCGGGGCGGATACGCAGTATTTT
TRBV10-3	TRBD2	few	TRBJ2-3	CAISVGTSSPDTQYF	TGTGCCATCAGTGTGGGGACTAGTTCTCCAGATACGCAGTATTTT
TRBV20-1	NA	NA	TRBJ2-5	CSAEGQETQYF	TGCAGTGCCGAGGGCCAAGAGACCCAGTACTTC
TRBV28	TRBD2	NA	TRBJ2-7	CASSQSGLGLDEQYF	TGTGCCAGCAGCCAATCGGGACTAGGCTTGGACGAGCAGTACTTC
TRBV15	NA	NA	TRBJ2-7	CATSREAGGRQYF	TGTGCCACCAGCAGAGAGGCGGGCGGTAGGCAGTACTTC
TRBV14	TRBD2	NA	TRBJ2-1	CASSQGWTSGAPPWGNEQFF	TGTGCCAGCAGCCAAGGTTGGACTAGCGGAGCTCCACCGTGGGGCAATGAGCAGTTCTTC
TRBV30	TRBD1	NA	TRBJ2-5	CAWSRGQGAKETQYF	TGTGCCTGGAGTCGGGGGCAGGGGGCAAAAGAGACCCAGTACTTC
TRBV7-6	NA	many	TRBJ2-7	CASSLTKRDGALPYEQYF	TGTGCCAGCAGCTTAACCAAGAGAGACGGAGCCCTACCCTACGAGCAGTACTTC
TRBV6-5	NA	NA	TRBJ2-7	CASINRENYEQYF	TGTGCCAGCATTAATCGGGAAAACTACGAGCAGTACTTC
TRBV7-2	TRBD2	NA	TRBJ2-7	CASSLVKVAGLAGEQYF	TGTGCCAGCAGCTTAGTGAAGGTGGCGGGACTAGCGGGGGAGCAGTACTTC
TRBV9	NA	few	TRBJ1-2	CASSVGGNQALNYGYTF	TGTGCCAGCAGCGTAGGAGGAAACCAAGCACTTAACTATGGCTACACCTTC
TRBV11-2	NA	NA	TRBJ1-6	CASSWEGGTNSPLHF	TGTGCCAGCAGCTGGGAGGGGGGGACTAATTCACCCCTCCACTTT
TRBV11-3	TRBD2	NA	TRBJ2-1	CASSSGTSGRGEQFF	TGTGCCAGCAGCTCCGGTACTAGCGGGAGGGGTGAGCAGTTCTTC
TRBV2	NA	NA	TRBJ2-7	CASSDVALSYEQYF	TGTGCCAGCAGTGATGTGGCCCTCTCCTACGAGCAGTACTTC
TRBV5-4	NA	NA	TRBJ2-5	CASSYPGQGETQYF	TGTGCCAGCAGCTACCCGGGACAAGGGGAGACCCAGTACTTC
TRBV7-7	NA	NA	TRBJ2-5	CASSPGAGTQETQYF	TGTGCCAGCAGCCCGGGAGCCGGGACCCAAGAGACCCAGTACTTC
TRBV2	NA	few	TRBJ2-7	CASSEVGDIHEQYF	TGTGCCAGCAGTGAAGTGGGAGATATCCACGAGCAGTACTTC
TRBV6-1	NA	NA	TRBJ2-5	CASYAGEETQYF	TGTGCCAGCTACGCAGGGGAAGAGACCCAGTACTTC
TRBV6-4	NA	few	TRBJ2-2	CATRSGYTGELFF	TGTGCCACCCGCTCCGGGTACACCGGGGAGCTGTTTTTT
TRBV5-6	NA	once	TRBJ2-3	CASSFGAVSTDTQYF	TGTGCCAGCAGCTTTGGAGCGGTTAGCACAGATACGCAGTATTTT
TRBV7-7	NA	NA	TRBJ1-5	CASSLKLRRKHCNQPQHF	TGTGCTAGCAGCTTAAAGTTGAGGCGGAAACACTGCAATCAGCCCCAGCATTTT
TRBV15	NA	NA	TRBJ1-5	CATSRPRGQEVGQNQPQHF	TGTGCCACCAGCAGACCGAGGGGACAAGAAGTTGGTCAGAATCAGCCCCAGCATTTT
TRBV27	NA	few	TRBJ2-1	CASEKTGTYNEQFF	TGTGCCAGCGAGAAGACAGGAACCTACAATGAGCAGTTCTTC
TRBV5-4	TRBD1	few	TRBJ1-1	CASSRRTGEGTEAFF	TGTGCCAGCAGCCGAAGGACAGGGGAGGGTACTGAAGCTTTCTTT
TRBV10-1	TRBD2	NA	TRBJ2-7	CASSATSGSGPYYEQYF	TGCGCCAGCAGTGCGACTAGCGGGAGTGGCCCATACTACGAGCAGTACTTC
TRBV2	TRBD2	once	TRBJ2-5	CASNLLAEGETQYF	TGTGCCAGCAACTTACTAGCGGAGGGGGAGACCCAGTACTTC
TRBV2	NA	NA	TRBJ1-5	CASSVALLNQPQHF	TGTGCCAGCAGTGTGGCGTTACTAAATCAGCCCCAGCATTTT
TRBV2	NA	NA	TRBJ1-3	CASSAGRTSSGNTIYF	TGTGCCAGCAGCGCGGGGCGGACGAGCTCTGGAAACACCATATATTTT
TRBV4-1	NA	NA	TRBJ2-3	CASSSGATSARTDTQYF	TGCGCCAGCAGCTCGGGGGCCACTAGCGCCCGCACAGATACGCAGTATTTT
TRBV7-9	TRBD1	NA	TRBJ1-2	CSSSFGLDRDNGYTF	TGTTCCAGCAGCTTTGGCCTGGACAGGGATAATGGCTACACCTTC
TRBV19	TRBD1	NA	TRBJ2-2	CASDRGLNTGELFF	TGTGCCAGTGACAGGGGGCTGAACACCGGGGAGCTGTTTTTT
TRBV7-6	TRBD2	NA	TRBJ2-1	CASSRTSGRGNEQFF	TGTGCCAGCAGCCGGACTAGCGGGAGGGGCAATGAGCAGTTCTTC
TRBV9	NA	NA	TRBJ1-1	CASSVIDEGLVGTEAFF	TGTGCCAGCAGCGTAATCGACGAGGGTTTGGTAGGAACTGAAGCTTTCTTT
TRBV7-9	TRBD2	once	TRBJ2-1	CSSSPPSGSSYNEQFF	TGTTCCAGCAGCCCCCCTAGCGGAAGCTCCTACAATGAGCAGTTCTTC